This record looks at one T cell receptor (beta chain) sequence and its context. The sample is drawn from a study of blood T cell repertoires in COVID-19. Study-wide background: Some COVID-19 samples were acute and others convalescent; all came from the United States, Italy and Spain. From T cells, B-cell-depleted T cells, or PBMCs came the material, which was cDNA or gDNA.

Per the original data handling: Counts of nucleated cells, estimated from reference gene primer amplification, were obtained. TCRdb's table, derived via immunoSEQ multiplex PCR, lists solely in-frame clones and lacks some. V and J calls and clone size are those listed in that table; D and trimming were worked out from the DNA. The table has a few hundred thousand clones, 84% seen once. J lost 9 bases, V lost 5 bases, and 8 bases had no gene match. The CDR3 sequence is 15 residues long. Germline-derived CDR1 and CDR2 are SGHTA and FQGNSA. Sequenced input: peripheral blood. The chain combines TRBV7-2 with TRBJ1-6, with TRBD1 matching over 9 bases. This TCR was sampled from a woman in her sixties or seventies with acute or convalescent COVID-19. CDR3 in DNA: TGTGCCAGCAGCACCGCCGGGACAGGGACTTCACCCCTCCACTTT. Encoded protein: CASSTAGTGTSPLHF.